Ten or more counts support the clone carrying this T cell receptor beta chain. The antigen remains undetermined. This specimen belongs to a study of T cells in Graves' hyperthyroidism and ophthalmopathy. About the study: Peripheral blood was taken when the disease was first diagnosed, before any treatment began.

Amplified TCR beta CDR3 regions came from RNA transcripts. The TCR CDR3 first-round RT-PCR relied on the HTBI primer set. Via MiXCR, TCRdb re-called the multiplex PCR reads, giving one row per CDR3 protein. The sample contains about 480,000 distinct CDR3 sequences, less than 25% of which appear only once. Whole-study findings and limits: It was a median approximately 6.9 months before onset that the model predicted ophthalmopathy.

The CDR3 has 13 amino acids. Trimming took 4 bases from V and 2 from J, leaving 8 bases between them. Germline CDR1 SEHNR, CDR2 FQNEAQ (reference sequence). The rearrangement joins TRBV7-9 to TRBJ1-2; D is unresolved. This TCR was recovered from a woman in her twenties or thirties with Graves' ophthalmopathy. Sequenced material: blood. In DNA, the CDR3 is TGTGCCAGCAGCTCGTGGGCCAACTATGGCTACACCTTC. Protein: CASSSWANYGYTF.